These 18 T cell receptor beta chains were all obtained from the same sample, sequenced in a study of T cells in Graves' hyperthyroidism and ophthalmopathy. TCR beta CDR3 region amplification was performed from RNA transcripts. The study used the HTBI primer set for a first-round RT-PCR of the TCR CDR3. TCRdb fed the multiplex PCR reads into MiXCR, producing one record per CDR3 protein. Counted here are hundreds of thousands of distinct CDR3 sequences, approximately 14% occurring once; the ten biggest clones make up 13% to 15%. Sequencing used blood. The receptors were sampled from a woman aged 18-29 years with Graves' hyperthyroidism.

The table lists this clonotype with many counts. The V and J genes are TRBV18 and TRBJ1-2; D remains unclear. Germline CDR1 is KGHSH and CDR2 is LQKENI. The CDR3 sequence is 14 residues long. Trimming took 3 bases from V and 8 from J, leaving 16 bases between them. In DNA, the CDR3 is TGTGCCAGCTCACCTTCCGGCCTCGAGGTGGGCTACACCTTC. Its translation: CASSPSGLEVGYTF.

Regarding this clonotype: One end of the junction is discordant with germline, which a read error may explain. The chain links TRBV2 to TRBJ2-1, with D tentatively TRBD1 or TRBD2 (5 bases each). Germline loops: CDR1 SNHLY, CDR2 FYNNEI. This CDR3 region has 15 residues. The DNA of the CDR3 is TGTGCCAGCAGTGTGGGGCGCGGGTCCTACAATAAGCAGTTCTTC. It encodes CASSVGRGSYNKQFF.

This clonotype was observed at least ten times. V gene TRBV20-1 combines with J gene TRBJ2-7; no clear D gene. V was clipped by 3 bases and J by 3 bases, with 6 bases between them. Germline V gene data show CDR1 as DFQATT and CDR2 as SNEGSKA (reference sequence). The CDR3 spans 11 residues. The CDR3 sequence: CSASWGYEQYF. CDR3 coding DNA: TGCAGTGCTAGTTGGGGCTACGAGCAGTACTTC.

This clonotype occurred many times. The chain has TRBV20-1 and TRBJ2-7; weak D call: TRBD1 (6 bases). The CDR3 runs 15 residues. V dropped 3 bases and J dropped 4 bases, with 19 bases sitting between them. Germline CDR1 reads DFQATT; CDR2 reads SNEGSKA (reference sequence). Here the CDR3 DNA reads TGCAGTGCTAGCCCTATAGGGGGACCCGAGTACGAGCAGTACTTC. Protein sequence: CSASPIGGPEYEQYF.

In its sample, this clonotype was seen once. A much larger clone is a single base away; this may be a read error. The rearrangement uses TRBV19 and TRBJ1-1; D is undetermined. Per germline, CDR1 LNHDA and CDR2 SQIVND (reference sequence). Trimming took 2 bases from V and 4 from J, leaving 8 bases between them. This CDR3 region has 13 residues. The CDR3 nucleotides are TGTGCCAGTAGTATACCGGGGTCCACTGAAGCTTTCTTT. Residues: CASSIPGSTEAFF.

The CDR3 DNA reads as TGTGCCAGCAGGGCAGGGGGGTATGGCTACACCTTC. Protein: CASRAGGYGYTF. V usage is TRBV27 and J usage is TRBJ1-2; 7 bases match TRBD1. The CDR3 runs to 12 residues. J gave up 5 bases and V 6 bases, and 3 bases lay outside the gene matches. In germline, CDR1 is MNHEY, CDR2 SMNVEV (reference sequence).

This clonotype was counted a single time. The chain has TRBV7-9 and TRBJ1-2, with 8 bases identical to TRBD1. The trim removed 0 bases at V and 5 bases at J, leaving 11 bases unmatched. The CDR3 has 17 residues. Germline loops: CDR1 SEHNR, CDR2 FQNEAQ (reference sequence). The CDR3 nucleotides are TGTGCCAGCAGCTTAGCGCGTCGGCAGGGGGCCCAGTATGGCTACACCTTC. It yields the protein CASSLARRQGAQYGYTF. Full variable domain (outside the CDR3, taken from reference TRBV7-9 and TRBJ1-2): DTGVSQNPRHKITKRGQNVTFRCDPISEHNRLYWYRQTLGQGPEFLTYFQNEAQLEKSRLLSDRFSAERPKGSFSTLEIQRTEQGDSAMYLCASSLARRQGAQYGYTFGSGTRLTVV.

This clonotype was observed at least ten times. This chain connects TRBV5-6 to TRBJ2-5; TRBD2 matches at 14 bases. From germline, CDR1 is SGHDT and CDR2 YYEEEE. The CDR3 totals 15 residues. Trimming cost V 4 bases and J 5 bases; bases outside gene matches: 4. CDR3 nucleotide sequence: TGTGCCAGCAGCAGGGGACTAGCGGGAGCGGAGACCCAGTACTTC. Translation: CASSRGLAGAETQYF.

Concerning this clonotype: A much larger clone sits a single nucleotide away, making a read error possible. J is TRBJ2-2 and V is TRBV20-1; D tentatively fits TRBD1 or TRBD2 (6 bases each). V was shortened by 0 bases and J by 4 bases, with 15 bases between the two germline ends. The germline V gene has CDR1 DFQATT and CDR2 SNEGSKA (reference sequence). The CDR3 runs to 16 residues. CDR3: CSARDFRGPSTGELFF. In DNA, the CDR3 is TGCAGTGCTAGAGATTTCCGGGGGCCGAGCACCGGGGAGCTGTTTTTT.

This rearrangement joins TRBV11-2 to TRBJ2-2, with TRBD1 as a possible D gene (6 bases). This CDR3 has 13 residues. Germline V CDR1 and CDR2: SGHAT, FQNNGV. The V gene lost 8 bases and the J gene lost 4 bases, with 11 bases spanning the gap. CDR3 sequence: CASQQGSTGELFF. DNA of the CDR3: TGTGCCAGCCAACAGGGTAGCACCGGGGAGCTGTTTTTT.

This clonotype was detected a few times. V gene TRBV5-8 combines with J gene TRBJ1-5; no reliable D call. Trimming cost V 7 bases and J 9 bases, with 20 bases left between them. CDR1 and CDR2 (germline): SGHTS, YDEGEE. The CDR3 has 14 residues. CDR3: CASQMASGNGPQHF. The CDR3 DNA reads as TGTGCCAGCCAAATGGCGTCCGGCAATGGGCCCCAGCATTTT.

CDR3 coding DNA: TGTGCCAGCAGTCTTGTGGACAGTGGAAGTTCCTACGAGCAGTACTTC. Protein sequence: CASSLVDSGSSYEQYF. The genes are TRBV6-1 and TRBJ2-7; possibly TRBD1 for D (6 bases). Trimming left V 5 bases short and J 1 base short, with 18 bases between. Per the germline V gene, CDR1 is MNHNS and CDR2 is SASEGT. This CDR3 region has 16 residues.

This clonotype came up many times. The chain combines TRBV20-1 with TRBJ2-3, with 8 bases lining up with TRBD2. V lost 0 bases, J lost 10 bases, and 21 bases stayed unmatched. CDR1 and CDR2 from the germline V gene are DFQATT and SNEGSKA (reference sequence). The CDR3 contains 18 residues. The DNA for the CDR3 is TGCAGTGCTAGAGATCTACAAGCGGGGGTCCTATTTGAACCCGCGCAGTATTTT. Amino acids: CSARDLQAGVLFEPAQYF.

This clonotype was counted at least ten times. The V and J genes are TRBV3-1 and TRBJ2-7; perhaps TRBD2 as D (5 bases). The CDR3 has 13 residues. From germline, CDR1 is LGHDT and CDR2 YNNKEL (reference sequence). V was trimmed by 4 bases and J by 7 bases, leaving 14 bases between them. The CDR3 region has the DNA TGTGCCAGCAGCCGCCGGACTCTTGGGGAGCAGTACTTC. Translated, it gives CASSRRTLGEQYF.

Of note for this clonotype: A much larger clone is a single base away; this may be a read error. The chain is built from TRBV28 and TRBJ2-5; D gene unclear. The CDR3 sequence is 13 residues long. CDR1 is MDHEN and CDR2 is SYDVKM in the germline V gene. In DNA form, the CDR3 reads TGTGCCAGCAGTTTCGTCTACCAAGAGATCCAGTACTTC. Amino acid sequence: CASSFVYQEIQYF.

This clonotype was detected a few times. The chain links TRBV7-6 to TRBJ2-2; D is unclear. The germline V gene has CDR1 SGHVS and CDR2 FNYEAQ. V lost 2 bases, J lost 9 bases, and 7 bases lay in between. The CDR3 consists of 12 residues. The CDR3 reads CASSLWNRELFF. CDR3 coding DNA: TGTGCCAGCAGCTTATGGAATAGGGAGCTGTTTTTT.

This chain uses TRBV18 with TRBJ2-7, with D possibly being TRBD2 (5 bases). CDR3 length: 12 amino acids. In germline, CDR1 is KGHSH, CDR2 LQKENI. The V and J ends lost 2 bases and 6 bases respectively, with 8 bases between them. CDR3 sequence (DNA): TGTGCCAGCTCACCAGTTGAGGGCGAGCAGTACTTC. Translated: CASSPVEGEQYF.

Note on this clonotype: A much bigger clone sits one base away, suggesting this may be a read error. The V and J genes are TRBV7-9 and TRBJ1-2; 7 nucleotides align to TRBD1. CDR1 SEHNR and CDR2 FQNEAQ come from the germline V gene (reference sequence). The CDR3 totals 12 residues. Trimming cost V 3 bases and J 6 bases; bases outside gene matches: 1. CDR3: CASSFGQDGYTF. DNA for the CDR3: TGTGCCAGCAGCTTTGGACAGGATGGCTACACCTTC.